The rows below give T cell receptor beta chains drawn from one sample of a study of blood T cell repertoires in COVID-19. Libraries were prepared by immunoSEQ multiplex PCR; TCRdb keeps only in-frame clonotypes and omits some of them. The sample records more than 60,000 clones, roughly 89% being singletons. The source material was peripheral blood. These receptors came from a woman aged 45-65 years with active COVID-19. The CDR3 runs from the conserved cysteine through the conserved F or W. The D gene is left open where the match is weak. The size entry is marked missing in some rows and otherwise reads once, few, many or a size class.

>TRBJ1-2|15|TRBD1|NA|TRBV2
CASSAETGGVYGYTF
TGTGCCAGCAGTGCGGAGACAGGGGGCGTTTATGGCTACACCTTC
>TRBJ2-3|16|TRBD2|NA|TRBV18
CASSNDLGGGTDTQYF
TGTGCCAGCTCAAATGACCTCGGGGGGGGCACAGATACGCAGTATTTT
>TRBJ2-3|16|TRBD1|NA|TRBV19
CASTNPWGRGPDTQYF
TGTGCCAGTACCAACCCCTGGGGCAGGGGGCCAGATACGCAGTATTTT
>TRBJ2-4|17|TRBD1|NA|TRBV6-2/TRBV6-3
CASSFPTGALAKNIQYF
TGTGCCAGCAGTTTCCCGACAGGGGCCCTAGCCAAAAACATTCAGTACTTC
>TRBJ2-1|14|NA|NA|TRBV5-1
CASRLSEPYNEQFF
TGCGCCAGCAGGCTCAGTGAACCCTACAATGAGCAGTTCTTC
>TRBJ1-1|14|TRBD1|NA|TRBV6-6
CASSPDRGWTEAFF
TGTGCCAGCAGCCCCGACAGGGGGTGGACTGAAGCTTTCTTT
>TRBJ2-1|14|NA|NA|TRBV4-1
CASSQDPPTGGQFF
TGCGCCAGCAGCCAAGATCCCCCAACCGGGGGGCAGTTCTTC
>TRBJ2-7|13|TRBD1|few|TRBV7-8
CASSLDRGYEQYF
TGTGCCAGCAGCCTGGACAGGGGTTACGAGCAGTACTTC
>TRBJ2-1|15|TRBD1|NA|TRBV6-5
CASTPGGQGTVEQFF
TGTGCCAGCACTCCGGGGGGACAGGGTACCGTTGAGCAGTTCTTC
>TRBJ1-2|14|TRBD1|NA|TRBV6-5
CASKVGTGNYGYTF
TGTGCCAGCAAGGTGGGGACAGGGAACTATGGCTACACCTTC
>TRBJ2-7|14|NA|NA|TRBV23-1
CASSLTGRTNGQYF
TGCGCCAGCAGTCTTACCGGGAGAACCAATGGGCAGTACTTC
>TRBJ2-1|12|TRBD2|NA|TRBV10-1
CASSLAGNEQFF
TGCGCCAGCAGTCTAGCGGGCAATGAGCAGTTCTTC
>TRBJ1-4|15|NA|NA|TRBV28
CASSLLQGLKEKLFF
TGTGCCAGCAGTTTGTTGCAGGGGTTAAAGGAAAAACTGTTTTTT
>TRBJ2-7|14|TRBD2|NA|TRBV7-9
CASSPSGRSHEQYF
TGTGCCAGCAGCCCTAGCGGGAGGTCCCACGAGCAGTACTTC
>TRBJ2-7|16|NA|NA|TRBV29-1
CSVAPDQGVPPYEQYF
TGCAGCGTTGCTCCCGATCAGGGTGTTCCTCCCTACGAGCAGTACTTC
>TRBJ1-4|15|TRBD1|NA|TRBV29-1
CSVRQGTATNEKLFF
TGCAGCGTTAGGCAGGGGACAGCAACTAATGAAAAACTGTTTTTT
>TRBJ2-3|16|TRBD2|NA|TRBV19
CASSIEGTNSTDTQYF
TGTGCCAGTAGTATAGAGGGGACTAACAGCACAGATACGCAGTATTTT
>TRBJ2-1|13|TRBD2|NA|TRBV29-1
CSGGEREHNEQFF
TGCAGCGGGGGGGAGCGGGAGCACAATGAGCAGTTCTTC
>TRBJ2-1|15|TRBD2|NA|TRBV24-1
CATRGGGVGNNEQFF
TGTGCCACCCGGGGGGGAGGGGTCGGGAACAATGAGCAGTTCTTC
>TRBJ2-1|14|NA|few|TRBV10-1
CASSDTLANNEQFF
TGCGCCAGCAGTGATACTCTAGCGAACAATGAGCAGTTCTTC
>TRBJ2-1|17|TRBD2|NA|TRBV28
CASSFSAGGPSLDEQFF
TGTGCCAGCAGTTTCTCTGCGGGAGGGCCTTCTTTGGATGAGCAGTTCTTC
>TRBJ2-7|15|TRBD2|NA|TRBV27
CASSPGTSSKIEQYF
TGTGCCAGCAGTCCCGGGACTAGCAGTAAGATCGAGCAGTACTTC
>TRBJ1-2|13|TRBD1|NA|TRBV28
CASRVQGADGYTF
TGTGCCAGCAGGGTACAGGGGGCTGATGGCTACACCTTC
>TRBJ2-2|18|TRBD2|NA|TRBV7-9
CASSSGLAGERSTGELFF
TGTGCCAGCAGCTCGGGACTAGCGGGAGAACGGTCCACCGGGGAGCTGTTTTTT
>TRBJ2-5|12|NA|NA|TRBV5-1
CASSFLQETQYF
TGCGCCAGCAGCTTCCTACAGGAGACCCAGTACTTC
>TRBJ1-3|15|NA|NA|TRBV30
CAWSVAGVGGNTIYF
TGTGCCTGGAGTGTAGCAGGGGTGGGTGGAAACACCATATATTTT
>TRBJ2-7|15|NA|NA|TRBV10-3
CAISESGREMREQYF
TGTGCCATCAGTGAGTCAGGTCGGGAGATGAGGGAGCAGTACTTC
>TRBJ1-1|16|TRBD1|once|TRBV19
CASLGTGFPSNTEAFF
TGTGCCAGCTTGGGGACAGGGTTCCCCTCGAACACTGAAGCTTTCTTT
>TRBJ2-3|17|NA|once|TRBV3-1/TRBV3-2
CASSQAGGQGSYNTQYF
TGTGCCAGCAGCCAAGCGGGAGGACAGGGCTCTTACAATACGCAGTATTTT
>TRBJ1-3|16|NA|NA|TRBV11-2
CASSLVRGSSGNTIYF
TGTGCCAGCAGCTTAGTTAGGGGCAGCTCTGGAAACACCATATATTTT
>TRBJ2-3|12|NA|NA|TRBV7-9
CASSLAQDTQYF
TGTGCCAGCAGCTTAGCTCAAGATACGCAGTATTTT